The clone carrying this T cell receptor (beta chain) was detected many times. This specimen comes from a study of early T cells in non-severe SARS-CoV-2 infection. The V segment lost 4 bases and the J segment 8 bases; nucleotides outside the gene matches: 8. The CDR3 is made up of 16 amino acids. Unique molecular identifiers were affixed to single, distinct cDNA molecules. TCRdb redid the calling of the 5' RACE reads with MiXCR, one entry per CDR3 protein. The sample includes more than 45,000 distinct CDR3 sequences, roughly 5.3% of them seen just once. Sequenced material: whole blood. J is TRBJ2-1 and V is TRBV12-3 or TRBV12-4; 13 bases map to TRBD2. This receptor was obtained from an adult who was a healthcare worker with PCR-confirmed SARS-CoV-2 infection or an uninfected control (not recorded which). DNA of the CDR3: TGTGCCAGCAGTTACCGGACTAGCGGGAGAACCCATGAGCAGTTCTTC. Residues: CASSYRTSGRTHEQFF.